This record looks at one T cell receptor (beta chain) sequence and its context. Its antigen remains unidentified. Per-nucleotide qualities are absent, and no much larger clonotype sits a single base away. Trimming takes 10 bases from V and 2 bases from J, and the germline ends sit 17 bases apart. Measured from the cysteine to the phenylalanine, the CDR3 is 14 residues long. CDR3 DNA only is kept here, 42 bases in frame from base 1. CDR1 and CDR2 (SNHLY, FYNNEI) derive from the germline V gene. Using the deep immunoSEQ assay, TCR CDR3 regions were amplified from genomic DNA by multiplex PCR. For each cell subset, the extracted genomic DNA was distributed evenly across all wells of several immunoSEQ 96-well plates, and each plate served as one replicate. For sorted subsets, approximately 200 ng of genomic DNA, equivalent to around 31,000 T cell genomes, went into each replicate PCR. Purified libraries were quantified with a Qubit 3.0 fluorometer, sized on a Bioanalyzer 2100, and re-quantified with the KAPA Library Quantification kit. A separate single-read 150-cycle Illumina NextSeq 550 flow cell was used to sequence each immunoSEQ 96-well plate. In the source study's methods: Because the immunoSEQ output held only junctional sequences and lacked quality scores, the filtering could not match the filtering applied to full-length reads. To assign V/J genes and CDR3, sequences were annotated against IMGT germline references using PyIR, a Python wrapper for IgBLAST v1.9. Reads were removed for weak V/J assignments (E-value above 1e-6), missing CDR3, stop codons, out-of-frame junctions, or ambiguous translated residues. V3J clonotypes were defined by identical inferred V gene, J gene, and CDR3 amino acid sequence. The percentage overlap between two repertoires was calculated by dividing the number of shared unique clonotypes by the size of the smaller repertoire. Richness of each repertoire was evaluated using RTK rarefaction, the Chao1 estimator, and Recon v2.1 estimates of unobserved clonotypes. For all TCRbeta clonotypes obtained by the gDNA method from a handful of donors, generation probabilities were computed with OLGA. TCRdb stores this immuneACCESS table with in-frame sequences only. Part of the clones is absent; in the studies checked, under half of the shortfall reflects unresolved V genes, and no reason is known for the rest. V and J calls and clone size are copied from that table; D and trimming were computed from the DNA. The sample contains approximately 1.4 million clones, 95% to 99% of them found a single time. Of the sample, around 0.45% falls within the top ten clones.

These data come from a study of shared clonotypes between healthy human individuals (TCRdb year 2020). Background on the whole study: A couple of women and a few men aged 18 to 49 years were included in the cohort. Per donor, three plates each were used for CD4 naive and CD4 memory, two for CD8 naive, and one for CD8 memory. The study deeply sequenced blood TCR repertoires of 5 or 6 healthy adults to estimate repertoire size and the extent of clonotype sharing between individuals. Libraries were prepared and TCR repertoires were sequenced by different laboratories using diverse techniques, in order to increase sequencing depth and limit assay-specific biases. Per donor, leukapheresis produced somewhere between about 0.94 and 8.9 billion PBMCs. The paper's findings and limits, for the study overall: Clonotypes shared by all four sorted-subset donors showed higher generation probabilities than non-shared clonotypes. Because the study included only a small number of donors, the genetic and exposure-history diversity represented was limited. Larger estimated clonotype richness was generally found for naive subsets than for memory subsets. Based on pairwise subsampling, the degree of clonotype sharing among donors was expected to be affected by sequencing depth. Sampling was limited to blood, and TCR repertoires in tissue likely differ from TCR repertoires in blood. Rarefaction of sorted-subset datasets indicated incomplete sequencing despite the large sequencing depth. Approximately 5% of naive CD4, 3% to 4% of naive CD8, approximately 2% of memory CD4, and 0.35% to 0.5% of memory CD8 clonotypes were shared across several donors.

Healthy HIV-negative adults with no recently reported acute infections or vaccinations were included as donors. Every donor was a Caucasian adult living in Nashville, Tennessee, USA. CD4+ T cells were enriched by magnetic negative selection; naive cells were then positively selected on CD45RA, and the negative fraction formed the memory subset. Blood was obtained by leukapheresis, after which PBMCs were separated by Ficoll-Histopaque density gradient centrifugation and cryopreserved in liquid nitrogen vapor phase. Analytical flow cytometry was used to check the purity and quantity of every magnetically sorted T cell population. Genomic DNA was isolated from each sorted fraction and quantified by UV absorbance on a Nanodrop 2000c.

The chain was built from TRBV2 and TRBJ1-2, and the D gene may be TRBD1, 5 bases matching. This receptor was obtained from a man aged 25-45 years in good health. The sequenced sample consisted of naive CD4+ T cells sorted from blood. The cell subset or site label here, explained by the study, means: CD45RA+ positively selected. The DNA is TGTGCCAAGTGGGAGGGGTTAACAAACTATGGCTACACCTTC. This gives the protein CAKWEGLTNYGYTF.